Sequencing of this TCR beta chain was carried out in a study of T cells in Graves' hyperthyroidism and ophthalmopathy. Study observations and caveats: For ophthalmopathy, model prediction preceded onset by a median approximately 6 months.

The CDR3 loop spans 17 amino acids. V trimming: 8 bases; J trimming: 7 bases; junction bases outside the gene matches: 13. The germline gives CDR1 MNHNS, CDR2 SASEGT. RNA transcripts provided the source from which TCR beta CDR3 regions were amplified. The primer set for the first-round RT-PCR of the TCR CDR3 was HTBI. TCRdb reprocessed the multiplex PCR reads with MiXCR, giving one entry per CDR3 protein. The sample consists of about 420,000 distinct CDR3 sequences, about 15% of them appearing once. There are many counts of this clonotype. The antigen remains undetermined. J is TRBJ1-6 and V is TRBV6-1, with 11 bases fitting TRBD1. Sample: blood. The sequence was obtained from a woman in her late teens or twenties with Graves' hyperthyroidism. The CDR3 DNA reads TGTGCCAGCTCCCGGGACAGGGGGAGTCTTGGGAATTCACCCCTCCACTTT. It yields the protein CASSRDRGSLGNSPLHF.